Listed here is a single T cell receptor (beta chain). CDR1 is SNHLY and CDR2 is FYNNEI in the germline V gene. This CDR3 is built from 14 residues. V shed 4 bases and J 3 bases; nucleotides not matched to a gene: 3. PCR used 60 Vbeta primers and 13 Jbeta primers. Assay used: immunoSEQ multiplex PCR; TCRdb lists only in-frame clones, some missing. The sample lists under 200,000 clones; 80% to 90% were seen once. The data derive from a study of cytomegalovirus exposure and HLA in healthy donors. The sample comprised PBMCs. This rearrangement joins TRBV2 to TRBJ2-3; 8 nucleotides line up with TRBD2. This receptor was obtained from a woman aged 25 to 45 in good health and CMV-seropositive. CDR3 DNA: TGTGCCAGCAGTGTAGCGGGGCGAACAGATACGCAGTATTTT. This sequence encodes CASSVAGRTDTQYF.